The 12 T cell receptor beta chains presented below share a single source sample, sequenced in a study of shared clonotypes between healthy human individuals (dated by TCRdb to the early 2020s). Receptor amplification or capture employed the immunoSEQ multiplex PCR assay. The clones in this table, taken by TCRdb from immuneACCESS, are in-frame only. Not every clone is retained; where verified, under half of the shortfall comes from an unresolved V gene, and the cause of the rest is unknown. For this sample there are approximately 1.9 million clones; roughly 93% appear just once. The ten largest clones add up to 1.5% to 2% of the sample. CD8 naive samples were obtained by positive selection for CCR7 among CD45RO-negative cells, yielding a CD45RA+CCR7+ population from which TemRA cells were excluded. Sequencing input: naive CD8+ T cells from PBMCs. The cell subset or site label of this sample denotes: CD45RA+CCR7+. These receptors originate from a man aged 18-30 years in good health. Some clones in this sample may be carry-over from other donors' samples.

This chain connects TRBV12-5 to TRBJ1-1, with D possibly being TRBD1 (6 bases). This CDR3 region has 16 residues. V lost 7 bases and J lost 0, with 18 bases in between. Germline values: CDR1 LGHNT, CDR2 FRNRAP. CDR3 coding DNA: TGTGCTAGTGCTAATCGGACAGTTCCCATGAACACTGAAGCTTTCTTT. Encoded protein: CASANRTVPMNTEAFF.

The rearrangement uses TRBV6-1 and TRBJ2-7; 9 bases are shared with TRBD1. The V gene's germline CDR1 is MNHNS and CDR2 SASEGT. The V gene end was trimmed by 6 bases and the J gene end by 1 base; junction bases not matched to a gene: 7. The CDR3 covers 15 residues. CDR3: CASSYRGPSSYEQYF. The CDR3 DNA sequence: TGTGCCAGCAGCTACAGGGGGCCGTCTTCCTACGAGCAGTACTTC.

With regard to this clone: Other DNA variants within this sample encode the same CDR3. The chain couples TRBV9 to TRBJ2-7, with 8 bases that match TRBD2. There are 13 residues in the CDR3. Losses at the gene ends were 4 bases for V and 4 bases for J; bases not matched to a gene: 4. Germline CDR1 is SGDLS and CDR2 is YYNGEE. The CDR3 coding sequence is TGTGCCAGCAGCCTAACTAGCGGATACGAGCAGTACTTC. Translating gives CASSLTSGYEQYF.

The chain is built from TRBV5-5 and TRBJ1-1; D unresolved. The germline V gene encodes CDR1 SGHKS and CDR2 YYEKEE (reference sequence). The V and J ends lost 0 bases and 0 bases respectively, with 12 bases between them. This CDR3 region has 16 residues. CDR3 nucleotide sequence: TGTGCCAGCAGCTTGGCCTCAGTTAGGGTGAACACTGAAGCTTTCTTT. It translates to CASSLASVRVNTEAFF.

This sequence joins TRBV27 and TRBJ2-7; D unclear. The CDR3 loop spans 15 amino acids. CDR1 and CDR2 from the germline V gene are MNHEY and SMNVEV (reference sequence). The ends were cut back, 2 bases at V and 0 bases at J, with 11 bases in the middle. CDR3 residues: CASSLGTRLSYEQYF. The CDR3 DNA sequence: TGTGCCAGCAGTTTAGGTACCAGGCTCTCCTACGAGCAGTACTTC.

This clone has just one count. This chain joins TRBV5-8 and TRBJ2-3, with 12 bases lining up with TRBD2. Germline lookup yields CDR1 SGHTS and CDR2 YDEGEE. CDR3 length equals 16 residues. The ends lost 4 bases at V and 0 bases at J; junction bases unmatched: 3. The CDR3, as DNA: TGTGCCAGCAGCCATGGACTAGCGGGAAGCACAGATACGCAGTATTTT. Its translation: CASSHGLAGSTDTQYF.

V and J are TRBV29-1 and TRBJ2-1; 9 bases match TRBD2. Unmatched junction bases numbered 4, after V lost 1 base and J lost 0 bases. This CDR3 spans 16 amino acids. The V gene's germline CDR1 is SQVTM and CDR2 ANQGSEA. CDR3: CSVEGLAATSYNEQFF. DNA for the CDR3: TGCAGCGTTGAAGGACTAGCGGCTACCTCCTACAATGAGCAGTTCTTC.

The genes are TRBV28 and TRBJ2-3; D is perhaps TRBD2 (5 bases). The V end was cut by 2 bases, the J end by 4 bases, with 16 bases between. The germline gives CDR1 MDHEN, CDR2 SYDVKM. This CDR3 is 16 amino acids long. The CDR3 loop is CASSLNRGAGADTQYF. In DNA, the CDR3 is TGTGCCAGCAGTTTAAATCGGGGTGCGGGTGCAGATACGCAGTATTTT.

The rearrangement links TRBV5-4 to TRBJ2-7, with D perhaps being TRBD1 or TRBD2 (5 bases each). There are 15 residues in the CDR3. Germline V CDR1 and CDR2: SGHNT, YYREEE (reference sequence). Trimming removed 4 bases from V and 6 bases from J, with 20 bases in between. CDR3 sequence (DNA): TGTGCCAGCAGCCTGGGTATGGGGGATTTAAGCGAGCAGTACTTC. Amino acids: CASSLGMGDLSEQYF.

The chain joins TRBV9 to TRBJ2-3; TRBD2 aligns across 9 bases. The V gene's germline CDR1 is SGDLS and CDR2 YYNGEE. Trimming removed 2 bases from V and 2 bases from J; junction bases left unmatched: 6. There are 16 residues in the CDR3. CDR3 amino acids: CASSVPSGEFTDTQYF. In nucleotides, the CDR3 is TGTGCCAGCAGCGTCCCTAGCGGGGAGTTCACAGATACGCAGTATTTT.

The chain is built from TRBV19 and TRBJ1-2; D not certain. Germline CDR1 is LNHDA and CDR2 is SQIVND (reference sequence). CDR3 length: 15 residues. Deletions cut 0 bases from V and 1 base from J, with 9 bases between. CDR3 bases: TGTGCCAGTAGTATAGATCTACCGGGTAACTATGGCTACACCTTC. This translates into CASSIDLPGNYGYTF.

This rearrangement joins TRBV10-3 to TRBJ2-7; TRBD1 agrees at 8 bases. The germline CDR1 and CDR2 sequences are ENHRY and SYGVKD. The CDR3 extends over 13 amino acids. V gave up 8 bases and J gave up 3 bases; unmatched junction bases: 6. CDR3 amino acids: CAIQEDRVYEQYF. For the CDR3, the DNA is TGTGCCATCCAAGAGGACAGGGTCTACGAGCAGTACTTC.